This TCR beta chain was observed in a study of cytomegalovirus exposure and HLA in healthy donors. This CDR3 has 15 amino acids. The germline V gene has CDR1 SGDLS and CDR2 YYNGEE. J gave up 9 bases and V 4 bases, and 13 bases lay outside the gene matches. Whole-study findings and limits: Confirmation in vitro established that a few CMV-associated chains were specific for CMV antigens.

This cohort consisted of healthy bone marrow donors. PCR used 60 Vbeta primers and 13 Jbeta primers. Profiling relied on immunoSEQ multiplex PCR, and the TCRdb table lists in-frame clones only, not all of them. The sample yields about 160,000 clones, 84% seen once. Concerning this clone itself: Its antigen is unidentified.

This sequence joins TRBV9 and TRBJ2-1, with TRBD2 matching 7 bases. This clonotype was sampled from a man aged 50-60 years in good health and CMV-seropositive. The sequenced sample consisted of PBMCs. The CDR3, as DNA: TGTGCCAGCAGCTCCCAGAGAGCGGGGTATGGTGAGCAGTTCTTC. Translated: CASSSQRAGYGEQFF.